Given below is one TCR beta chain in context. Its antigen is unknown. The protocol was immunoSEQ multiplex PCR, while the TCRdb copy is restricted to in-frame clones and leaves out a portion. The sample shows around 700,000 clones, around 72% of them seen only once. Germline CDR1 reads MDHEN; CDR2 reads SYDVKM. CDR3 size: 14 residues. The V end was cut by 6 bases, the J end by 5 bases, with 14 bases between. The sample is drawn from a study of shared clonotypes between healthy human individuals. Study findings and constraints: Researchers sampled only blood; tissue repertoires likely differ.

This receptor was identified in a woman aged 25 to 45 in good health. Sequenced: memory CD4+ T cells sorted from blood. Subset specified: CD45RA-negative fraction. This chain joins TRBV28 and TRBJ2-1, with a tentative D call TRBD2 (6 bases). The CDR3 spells CASRSGHLDNEQFF. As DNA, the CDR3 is TGTGCCAGCAGGAGCGGGCACCTAGACAATGAGCAGTTCTTC.